This T cell receptor (beta chain) appears in the sequencing data of a study of Graves' ophthalmopathy and Graves' hyperthyroidism. Study as a whole: Peripheral blood was obtained at first diagnosis, ahead of any treatment.

This clonotype has ten or more counts. CDR3 size: 19 residues. V lost 7 bases, J lost 3 bases, and 31 bases lay in between. Per germline, CDR1 MRHNA and CDR2 SNTAGT. Scientists amplified the TCR beta CDR3 regions from RNA transcripts. First-round RT-PCR employed HTBI primers, with a second-round multiplex PCR after it. In TCRdb, the multiplex PCR reads were re-called with MiXCR into one record per CDR3 protein. The sample contains some 350,000 distinct CDR3 sequences, about 18% of which appear only once. Calling hyperthyroidism stable required that no ophthalmopathy show up within 18 months of follow-up. Ineligible for inclusion were patients with other autoimmune diseases, uncontrolled infections, pregnancy or lactation. Each diagnosis was determined on the basis of clinical symptoms, serum thyroxine, TRAb, thyroid ultrasound and orbital computed tomography.

This chain connects TRBV6-4 to TRBJ2-7; D could derive from TRBD1 or TRBD2 (5 bases each). The sample consisted of peripheral blood. The TCR originated in an adult woman with stable Graves' hyperthyroidism. CDR3: CASIPSPGVTGGSGYEQYF. The CDR3 coding sequence is TGTGCCAGCATTCCCTCCCCCGGGGTAACAGGCGGTAGTGGCTACGAGCAGTACTTC.